This TCR beta chain was retrieved from a study of post-analysis software for immune sequencing data. About the study: Relapsing-remitting, secondary progressive and progressive-relapsing multiple sclerosis were all included among the disease courses.

Findings and limits, study-wide: Five or six TRBV segments were more frequent in patients than controls; TRBV5-6, TRBV5-1 and TRBV20-1 belonged to this group. Multiple sclerosis was associated with a significant reduction in normalized Chao1 diversity relative to controls. The authors found that F measure strongly co-clustered same-batch samples.

Unique molecular identifiers were built into the TCR beta cDNA libraries. Between roughly 0.95 and 10 million T cells gave rise to hundreds of thousands of cDNA molecules. TCRdb re-analysed the PCR reads in MiXCR, keeping a single row per CDR3 protein. The sample contains approximately 660,000 distinct CDR3 sequences, roughly three fifths of which appear only once. V lost 0 bases, J lost 0 bases, and 8 bases lay in between. CDR1 is ENHRY and CDR2 is SYGVKD in the germline V gene. This CDR3 is 15 amino acids long. With respect to this clonotype: Its target is not known.

This sequence joins TRBV10-3 and TRBJ1-1; D is perhaps TRBD1 (5 bases). The receptor's source is a girl aged 2 to 9 with multiple sclerosis. The sequenced sample consisted of blood. CDR3 in DNA: TGTGCCATCAGTGAGTCGATCAGGGTGAACACTGAAGCTTTCTTT. Translated: CAISESIRVNTEAFF.